This T cell receptor (beta chain) is drawn from a study of beta chain features in type 1 diabetes. Study results and caveats: All four CD4+ subsets from Type 1 diabetes patients carried moderately but significantly shorter TCRB CDR3s. A definitive answer on HLA type influencing TCRB rearrangement was not reached here. A closer apparent resemblance between naive, central memory and Treg TCRB repertoires was seen in patients than in healthy donors.

Of the isolated RNA, all was reverse transcribed, and so the sequenced material was expressed TCRB transcripts. Measured with immunoSEQ multiplex PCR; TCRdb has only the in-frame clones, and not every one. Here the sample spans hundreds of thousands of clones, about 14% being singletons. J gave up 2 bases and V 3 bases, and 8 bases lay outside the gene matches. Per the germline V gene, CDR1 is LGHNA and CDR2 is YSLEER. This CDR3 contains 16 residues. Only a few counts were recorded for this clone. Its antigen remains unknown. One heparinised draw, averaging roughly 0.12 L, was taken per donor. Isolation of CD4+ naive, central memory, regulatory and stem cell-like memory cells was achieved by sorting via CD45RO/CCR7/CD25/CD127/CD95/CD27.

The origin of this receptor is a man younger than 30 with type 1 diabetes. V and J are TRBV4-3 and TRBJ2-7, with 9 bases fitting TRBD1. What was sequenced was naive CD4+ T cells from blood. The CDR3 DNA sequence: TGCGCCAGCAGCCATACGACAGGGGGTCCCGCCTACGAGCAGTACTTC. Its protein product is CASSHTTGGPAYEQYF.